This entry features one TCR beta chain sequence. The entry originates in a study of blood T cell repertoires in COVID-19. TCRdb's copy holds only in-frame clones and misses some; the assay was immunoSEQ multiplex PCR. The data contain approximately 460,000 clones, approximately 89% of them singletons. Germline CDR1 and CDR2: MNHNS and SASEGT. Trimming removed 2 bases from V and 3 bases from J, with 15 bases in between. The CDR3 has 16 residues. This clonotype was obtained from a man younger than 35 with COVID-19, enrolled during active disease. Sequences were obtained from peripheral blood. J is TRBJ2-3 and V is TRBV6-1, with a weak D call TRBD1 (7 bases). The CDR3 is CASSELGGGVTDTQYF. The CDR3 DNA sequence: TGTGCCAGCAGTGAACTCGGAGGGGGCGTTACAGATACGCAGTATTTT.